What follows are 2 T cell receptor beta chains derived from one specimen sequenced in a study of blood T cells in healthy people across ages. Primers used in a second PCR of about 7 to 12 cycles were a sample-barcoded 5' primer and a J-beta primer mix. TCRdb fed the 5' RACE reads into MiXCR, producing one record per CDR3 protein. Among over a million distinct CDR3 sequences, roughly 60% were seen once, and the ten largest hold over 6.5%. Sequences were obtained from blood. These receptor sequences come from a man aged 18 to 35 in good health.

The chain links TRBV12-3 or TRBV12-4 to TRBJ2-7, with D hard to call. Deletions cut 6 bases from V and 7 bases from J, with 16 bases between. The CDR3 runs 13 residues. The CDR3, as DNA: TGTGCCAGCAGCCCAATGGACCCCGGGGAGCAGTACTTC. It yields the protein CASSPMDPGEQYF.

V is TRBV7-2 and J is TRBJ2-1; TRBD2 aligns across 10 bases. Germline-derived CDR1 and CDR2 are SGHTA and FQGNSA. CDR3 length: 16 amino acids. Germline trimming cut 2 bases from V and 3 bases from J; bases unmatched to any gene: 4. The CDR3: CASSLSGTSVYNEQFF. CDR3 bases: TGTGCCAGCAGCTTATCCGGGACTAGCGTCTACAATGAGCAGTTCTTC.